Listed below are T cell receptor beta chains from one sample, sequenced in a study of blood T cell repertoires in COVID-19. The method was immunoSEQ multiplex PCR; TCRdb's version includes in-frame clones alone and lacks a portion of them. The table shows around 240,000 clones, with about 90% occurring only once. The material sequenced was PBMCs or T cells enriched from blood (not recorded which). The receptors derive from a man aged 50 to 60 who had been exposed to COVID-19. Each CDR3 is given with its conserved first and last residue. Fields, in order: V gene, J gene, D gene, clone size, CDR3 protein, CDR3 DNA. The D gene is left open where the match is weak. Clone size is not always given. Where it is, it says once, few, many or a class for expanded clones.

>TRBV6-1|TRBJ1-2|-|-
CASSETGFNYGYTF
TGTGCCAGCAGTGAAACAGGATTTAACTATGGCTACACCTTC
>TRBV7-2|TRBJ1-1|-|-
CASSITRLEAFF
TGTGCCAGCAGCATCACCCGACTTGAAGCTTTCTTT
>TRBV5-1|TRBJ2-5|-|-
CASSLEGAPEGSQYF
TGCGCCAGCAGCTTGGAGGGAGCTCCAGAGGGTTCCCAGTACTTC
>TRBV2|TRBJ1-2|-|-
CASSRDGGRGGYTF
TGTGCCAGCAGTCGAGACGGCGGGCGGGGAGGCTACACCTTC
>TRBV9|TRBJ1-5|-|few
CASSVDLGDQPQHF
TGTGCCAGCAGCGTAGATTTAGGGGATCAGCCCCAGCATTTT
>TRBV6-1|TRBJ1-5|-|-
CASSAAARWSNQPQHF
TGTGCCAGCAGTGCCGCTGCCCGGTGGAGCAATCAGCCCCAGCATTTT
>TRBV7-9|TRBJ1-5|-|-
CASSLSSSNQPQHF
TGTGCCAGCAGCTTATCATCAAGCAATCAGCCCCAGCATTTT
>TRBV24-1|TRBJ2-1|-|-
CATSDPRGAGNEQFF
TGTGCCACCAGTGATCCACGGGGGGCGGGCAATGAGCAGTTCTTC
>TRBV7-9|TRBJ1-4|TRBD1|-
CASSQDRGLEKLFF
TGTGCCAGCAGCCAGGACAGGGGGCTTGAAAAACTGTTTTTT
>TRBV5-1|TRBJ1-1|TRBD1|-
CASSSRGQGERAFF
TGCGCCAGCAGCTCTCGGGGACAGGGTGAAAGGGCTTTCTTT
>TRBV7-2|TRBJ1-2|-|-
CASSVQGANYGYTF
TGTGCCAGCAGCGTGCAGGGCGCTAACTATGGCTACACCTTC
>TRBV6-5|TRBJ2-1|-|-
CASAASSYNEQFF
TGTGCCAGCGCGGCTAGCTCCTACAATGAGCAGTTCTTC
>TRBV27|TRBJ2-2|TRBD1|-
CASSSQGAESTGELFF
TGTGCCAGCAGTAGTCAGGGGGCAGAGAGCACCGGGGAGCTGTTTTTT
>TRBV7-3|TRBJ1-6|-|-
CASSLRQNSPLHF
TGTGCCAGCAGCCTGCGGCAGAATTCACCCCTCCACTTT
>TRBV5-1|TRBJ1-2|TRBD1|once
CASSLVRGPRYGYTF
TGCGCCAGCAGCTTGGTCAGGGGGCCTAGGTATGGCTACACCTTC
>TRBV6-5|TRBJ2-7|-|-
CASSYGRGMFYEQYF
TGTGCCAGCAGTTACGGTAGAGGGATGTTCTACGAGCAGTACTTC
>TRBV6-5|TRBJ2-2|TRBD2|-
CASSFSGGVGGELFF
TGTGCCAGCAGTTTTAGCGGGGGAGTAGGCGGGGAGCTGTTTTTT
>TRBV10-3|TRBJ2-1|-|-
CAISQPKNRHNEQFF
TGTGCCATCAGCCAACCGAAAAACAGACACAATGAGCAGTTCTTC
>TRBV11-2|TRBJ1-6|-|once
CASSFTSDHNSPLHF
TGTGCCAGCAGCTTTACGTCAGATCATAATTCACCCCTCCACTTT
>TRBV5-1|TRBJ1-3|-|-
CASSLGGGRNTIYF
TGCGCCAGCAGCTTGGGCGGAGGTCGAAACACCATATATTTT
>TRBV27|TRBJ2-1|-|-
CASSLSLKGHGTGEQFF
TGTGCCAGCAGTTTATCCCTCAAGGGACACGGTACGGGTGAGCAGTTCTTC
>TRBV18|TRBJ1-1|-|-
CASSPDRYTEAFF
TGTGCCAGCTCACCGGACAGATACACTGAAGCTTTCTTT
>TRBV18|TRBJ2-7|TRBD1|-
CASSQGQGNEQYF
TGTGCCAGCTCACAAGGACAGGGCAACGAGCAGTACTTC
>TRBV11-3|TRBJ2-1|TRBD2|-
CASRPGGSYNEQFF
TGTGCCAGCAGGCCGGGGGGGTCCTACAATGAGCAGTTCTTC
>TRBV14|TRBJ1-1|-|-
CASSPRGANTEAFF
TGTGCCAGCAGCCCCCGGGGAGCGAACACTGAAGCTTTCTTT
>TRBV27|TRBJ1-2|-|-
CASSFSGHPNYGYTF
TGTGCCAGCAGTTTCTCGGGACACCCTAACTATGGCTACACCTTC
>TRBV4-1|TRBJ2-7|-|-
CASSQGRGTSYEQYF
TGCGCCAGCAGCCAAGGGAGGGGTACCTCCTACGAGCAGTACTTC
>TRBV25-1|TRBJ2-1|TRBD2|-
CASSDLAGDEQFF
TGTGCCAGCAGTGATCTAGCGGGAGATGAGCAGTTCTTC
>TRBV28|TRBJ1-4|-|-
CATSWPRGKLFF
TGTGCCACCTCCTGGCCCCGCGGGAAACTGTTTTTT
>TRBV4-2|TRBJ2-1|TRBD2|-
CASSLSGGAFNEQFF
TGTGCCAGCAGCCTTAGCGGGGGGGCCTTCAATGAGCAGTTCTTC